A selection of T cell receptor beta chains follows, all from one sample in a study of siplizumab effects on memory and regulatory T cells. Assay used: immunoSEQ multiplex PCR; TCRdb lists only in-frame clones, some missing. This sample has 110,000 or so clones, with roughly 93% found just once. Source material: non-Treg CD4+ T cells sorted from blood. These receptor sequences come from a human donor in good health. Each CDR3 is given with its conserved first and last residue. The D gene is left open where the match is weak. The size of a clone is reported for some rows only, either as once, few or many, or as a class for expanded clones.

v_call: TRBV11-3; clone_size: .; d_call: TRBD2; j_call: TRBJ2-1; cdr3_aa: CASSQGLVGYNEQFF; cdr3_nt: TGTGCCAGCAGCCAGGGACTAGTGGGCTACAATGAGCAGTTCTTC
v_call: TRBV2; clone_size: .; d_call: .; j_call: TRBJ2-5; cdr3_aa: CASAPSAQETQYF; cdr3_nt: TGTGCCAGCGCCCCAAGCGCCCAAGAGACCCAGTACTTC
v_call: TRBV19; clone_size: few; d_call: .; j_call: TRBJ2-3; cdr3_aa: CASTSRGAVGDTQYF; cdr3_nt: TGTGCCAGTACCTCCCGGGGGGCTGTCGGCGATACGCAGTATTTT
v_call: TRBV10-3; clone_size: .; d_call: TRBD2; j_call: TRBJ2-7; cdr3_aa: CAISGLAVHAYEQYF; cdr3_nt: TGTGCCATCAGTGGACTAGCGGTTCACGCATACGAGCAGTACTTC
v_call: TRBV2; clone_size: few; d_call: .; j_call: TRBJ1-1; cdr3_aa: CASSEGNTEAFF; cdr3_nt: TGTGCCAGCAGTGAAGGGAACACTGAAGCTTTCTTT
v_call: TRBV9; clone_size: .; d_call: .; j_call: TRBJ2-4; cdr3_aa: CASSVEAGPNIQYF; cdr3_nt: TGTGCCAGCAGCGTAGAGGCAGGGCCAAACATTCAGTACTTC
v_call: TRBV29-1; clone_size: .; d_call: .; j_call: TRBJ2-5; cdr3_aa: CSGANPLSRDDKRTQYF; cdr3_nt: TGCAGCGGCGCGAACCCTCTCTCCAGGGACGACAAGAGAACCCAGTACTTC
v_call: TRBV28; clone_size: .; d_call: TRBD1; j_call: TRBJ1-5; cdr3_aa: CASRPTGDQPQHF; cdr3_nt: TGTGCCAGCAGACCTACAGGGGATCAGCCCCAGCATTTT
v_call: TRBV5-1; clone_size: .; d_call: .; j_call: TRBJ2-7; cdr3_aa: CASSSQGLEQYF; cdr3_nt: TGCGCCAGCAGCTCGCAGGGGTTGGAGCAGTACTTC
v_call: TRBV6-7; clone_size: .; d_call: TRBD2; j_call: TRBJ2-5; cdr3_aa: CASSYPRGGLETQYF; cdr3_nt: TGTGCCAGCAGTTACCCGCGGGGGGGCCTCGAGACCCAGTACTTC
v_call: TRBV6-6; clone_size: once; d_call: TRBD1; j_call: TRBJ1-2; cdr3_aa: CASSFGQGGGGYTF; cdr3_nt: TGTGCCAGCAGTTTTGGACAGGGGGGAGGTGGCTACACCTTC